This TCR beta chain was documented in a study of cytomegalovirus exposure and HLA in healthy donors. Notes on this clone: Antigen: not known.

The study, taken as a whole, reports: Subsequent analysis revealed that first-cohort TCR clusters tended to co-occur in the roughly 120 validation repertoires.

Sequencing used immunoSEQ multiplex PCR; TCRdb keeps in-frame clones, though not all of them. The table includes about 40,000 clones, roughly 93% detected once. Losses at the gene ends were 2 bases for V and 9 bases for J; bases not matched to a gene: 8. This CDR3 comprises 15 residues. Germline V CDR1 and CDR2: MRHNA, SNTAGT. The V gene is TRBV6-4, the J gene TRBJ2-1; TRBD2 matches at 9 bases. Sequenced input: PBMCs. The receptor comes from a woman aged 18-30 years in good health and CMV-seronegative. As DNA, the CDR3 is TGTGCCAGCAGTGACAGCGGGGGGAACTCCCGTGAGCAGTTCTTC. This translates into CASSDSGGNSREQFF.